This T cell receptor beta chain emerged from a study of T cell repertoires in cytomegalovirus infection. Study at large: Epitope selection comprised recently identified HLA-C-restricted CMV epitopes and well-studied HLA-B-restricted CMV epitopes. Study results and limitations: The ex vivo response showed dominance by HLA-C-restricted CMV-specific TCR beta clonotypes.

The table lists this clonotype with many counts. The antigen remains undetermined. TCRdb ran MiXCR on the reads and lists one entry per CDR3 protein. The sample consists of around 200,000 distinct CDR3 sequences, 35% to 45% of them appearing once. Germline V CDR1 and CDR2: KGHSH, LQKENI. CDR3 size: 15 residues. Deletions cut 3 bases from V and 0 bases from J, with 9 bases between. The chain carries TRBV18 and TRBJ1-5, with unresolved D. This specimen consisted of CD8+ T cells from cultured PBMCs, obtained from culture after CMV antigen stimulation. The receptor comes from a human donor in good health (CMV status not recorded). Some clones in this sample may be carry-over from other donors' samples. As DNA, the CDR3 is TGTGCCAGCTCACCCTTCAGGTATAGCAATCAGCCCCAGCATTTT. Its protein is CASSPFRYSNQPQHF.